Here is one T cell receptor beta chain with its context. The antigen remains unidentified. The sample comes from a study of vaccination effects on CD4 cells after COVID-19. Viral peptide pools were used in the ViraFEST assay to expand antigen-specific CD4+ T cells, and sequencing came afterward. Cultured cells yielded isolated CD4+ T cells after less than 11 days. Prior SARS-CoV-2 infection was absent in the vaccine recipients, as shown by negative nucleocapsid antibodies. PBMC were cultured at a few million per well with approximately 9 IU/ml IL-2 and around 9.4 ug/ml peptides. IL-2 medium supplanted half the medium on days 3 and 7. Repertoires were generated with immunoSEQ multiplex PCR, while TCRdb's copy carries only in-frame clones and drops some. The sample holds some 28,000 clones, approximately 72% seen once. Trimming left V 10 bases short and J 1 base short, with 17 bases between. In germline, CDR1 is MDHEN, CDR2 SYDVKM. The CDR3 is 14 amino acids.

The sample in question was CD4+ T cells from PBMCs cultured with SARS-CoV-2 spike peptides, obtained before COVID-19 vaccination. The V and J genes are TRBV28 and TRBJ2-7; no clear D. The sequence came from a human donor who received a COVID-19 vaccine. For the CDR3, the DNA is TGTGCCACCCGACCTCCGGGCAGGTCCTACGAGCAGTACTTC. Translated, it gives CATRPPGRSYEQYF.